This T cell receptor beta chain was captured by sequencing in a study of CD8+ T cells in alopecia areata. Study-level background: Those patients who were treated received oral tofacitinib, which was given at 5 to 10 mg twice daily for moderate-to-severe alopecia areata. Study-level points and caveats: Mice gave a clearer picture of TCR sharing than patients did, possibly for HLA-related reasons.

Reverse transcribed after extraction, RNA yielded cDNA as the sequencing template. Measured with immunoSEQ multiplex PCR; TCRdb has only the in-frame clones, and not every one. The sample includes hundreds of thousands of clones, approximately 52% of them seen just once. Alopecia areata patients provided lesional scalp punch biopsies and peripheral blood. This CDR3 contains 14 residues. Germline V lookup: CDR1 SGHRS, CDR2 YFSETQ. V dropped 2 bases and J dropped 8 bases, with 14 bases sitting between them. This clone was counted between two and nine times. Its cognate antigen is unknown. The J gene is TRBJ2-1, the V gene TRBV5-1; a weak D match, TRBD1 (6 bases). The material was CD4+ T cells sorted from blood, obtained at week 0. The clonotype originates from a human donor with alopecia areata. The CDR3 loop is CASSLNRVLHEQFF. The CDR3 DNA is TGCGCCAGCAGCTTAAACAGGGTTTTGCATGAGCAGTTCTTC.